This T cell receptor beta chain was captured in a study of cytomegalovirus exposure and HLA in healthy donors. General observations from the study: The investigators catalogued 150 to 200 TCR beta chains as cytomegalovirus-associated.

With respect to this clone: The antigen remains unidentified.

Researchers ran the PCR with 60 Vbeta and 13 Jbeta primers. Profiled with immunoSEQ multiplex PCR; TCRdb holds only in-frame clones, not every one. The sample records 160,000 or so clones, more than 75% being singletons. This clonotype was obtained from a woman younger than 35 in good health and CMV-seronegative. The sample taken for sequencing was PBMCs.

This CDR3 is CASTGLAGGRDTQYF. In nucleotides, the CDR3 is TGTGCCAGCACTGGACTAGCGGGAGGGCGGGATACGCAGTATTTT. The chain combines TRBV6-6 with TRBJ2-3, with 15 positions matching TRBD2. Germline V CDR1 and CDR2: MNHNY, SVGAGI (reference sequence). The CDR3 runs to 15 residues. The J segment lost 6 bases and the V segment lost 7 bases, leaving 5 bases of the junction unmatched.